The 12 T cell receptor beta chains below were found in one sample sequenced in a study of post-analysis software for immune sequencing data. Findings and limits, study-wide: TRBV5-6, TRBV5-1 and TRBV20-1 belonged to a set of roughly five TRBV segments that were more frequent in patients than controls.

No antigens are known for them. The TCR beta cDNA libraries carried unique molecular identifiers. TCRdb re-called the PCR reads through MiXCR, storing one row per CDR3 protein. The table records about 760,000 distinct CDR3 sequences, around 27% of them present only once. Sequencing used blood. The receptor set was obtained from a girl aged 5-17 years with multiple sclerosis.

The chain joins TRBV4-1 to TRBJ1-1; a possible D gene is TRBD1 (6 bases). The CDR3 loop spans 17 amino acids. V dropped 1 base and J dropped 4 bases, with 19 bases sitting between them. CDR1 is MGHRA and CDR2 is YSYEKL in the germline V gene. The CDR3 region has the DNA TGCGCCAGCAGCCAAGTACAATCAGGGGCTGGAGGCACTGAAGCTTTCTTT. Its translation: CASSQVQSGAGGTEAFF.

The V and J genes are TRBV7-2 and TRBJ2-5, with D hard to call. This CDR3 has 16 residues. Trimming pared 8 bases from V and 1 base from J, leaving 20 bases between. The germline gives CDR1 SGHTA, CDR2 FQGNSA. CDR3 bases: TGTGCCAGCCGGAAGGCAGGCTCTTACTCCCAAGAGACCCAGTACTTC. It yields the protein CASRKAGSYSQETQYF.

The chain is built from TRBV7-2 and TRBJ2-7; either TRBD1 or TRBD2 may supply D (5 bases each). The CDR3 covers 14 residues. Germline assignment: CDR1 SGHTA and CDR2 FQGNSA. Deletions cut 4 bases from V and 6 bases from J, with 16 bases between. The CDR3 region has the DNA TGTGCCAGCAGCTCCCGGGACGGACGCTGCGAGCAGTACTTC. It yields the protein CASSSRDGRCEQYF.

This clonotype came up once. The CDR3 region is CASSSGRTSQPQHF. CDR3 DNA: TGTGCCAGCAGCTCTGGACGTACCAGTCAGCCCCAGCATTTT. This chain uses TRBV7-2 with TRBJ1-5; D call uncertain. This CDR3 is built from 14 residues. The germline V gene encodes CDR1 SGHTA and CDR2 FQGNSA. The V end was cut by 4 bases, the J end by 6 bases, with 13 bases between.

This clonotype came up a few times. This chain connects TRBV3-1 to TRBJ2-1; 11 bases align to TRBD2. Trimming removed 0 bases from V and 5 bases from J; junction bases left unmatched: 9. CDR1 and CDR2 from the germline V gene are LGHDT and YNNKEL (reference sequence). The CDR3 covers 18 residues. The CDR3 sequence: CASSQDAPGTSGHNEQFF. CDR3 DNA sequence: TGTGCCAGCAGCCAAGACGCACCCGGGACTAGCGGACACAATGAGCAGTTCTTC.

The rearrangement joins TRBV6-6 to TRBJ1-2; a weak D match, TRBD1 (5 bases). The V end was cut by 7 bases, the J end by 5 bases, with 17 bases between. This CDR3 comprises 14 residues. CDR1 is MNHNY and CDR2 is SVGAGI in the germline V gene (reference sequence). CDR3 loop: CASNTEGDGYGYTF. The CDR3 bases are TGTGCCAGCAACACGGAAGGGGACGGGTATGGCTACACCTTC.

This chain joins TRBV7-2 and TRBJ2-1, with D possibly matching TRBD2 (7 bases). In germline, CDR1 is SGHTA, CDR2 FQGNSA. V shed 5 bases and J shed 6 bases, with 17 bases lying between them. This CDR3 comprises 15 residues. The CDR3 nucleotides are TGTGCCAGCAGCCAGGGAGGGGGGTTGGGCAATGAGCAGTTCTTC. This gives the protein CASSQGGGLGNEQFF.

For this clonotype: A read error is possible here, since a much larger clone lies one base away. The J gene is TRBJ2-1, the V gene TRBV15; perhaps TRBD2 as D (6 bases). CDR1 is LNHNV, CDR2 YYDKDF, per germline (reference sequence). CDR3 length equals 14 residues. V was trimmed by 5 bases and J by 13 bases, leaving 21 bases between them. CDR3 sequence (DNA): TGTGCCACCAGCTCCCGGACGCAGGAGGGGACCCAGTTCTTC. Translating gives CATSSRTQEGTQFF.

The rearrangement links TRBV3-1 to TRBJ2-5; D might be TRBD2 (5 bases). The assigned J gene may be wrong: the sequence end matches TRBJ2-7 better. The CDR3 has 14 residues. Germline V gene data show CDR1 as LGHDT and CDR2 as YNNKEL (reference sequence). CDR3 region: CASSQGTGIYEQYF. The CDR3 bases are TGTGCCAGCAGCCAAGGGACGGGGATCTACGAGCAGTACTTC.

The chain has TRBV11-3 and TRBJ2-7; D not resolved. Matching the DNA end better, TRBJ2-5 makes the J call doubtful. This CDR3 comprises 14 residues. Per the germline V gene, CDR1 is SGHNT and CDR2 is YENEEA. This CDR3 reads CASSFSASQETQYF. The CDR3, as DNA: TGTGCCAGCAGCTTTTCGGCATCCCAAGAGACCCAGTACTTC.

The chain joins TRBV2 to TRBJ1-2; TRBD1 aligns across 8 bases. The V gene's germline CDR1 is SNHLY and CDR2 FYNNEI. There are 13 residues in the CDR3. Trimming took 8 bases from V and 7 from J; bases not matched to a gene: 9. CDR3 sequence reads: CASGGDRKGGYTF. CDR3 bases: TGTGCCAGCGGGGGGGACAGGAAAGGTGGCTACACCTTC.

The chain combines TRBV6-6 with TRBJ1-5; 8 bases agree with TRBD1. The germline V gene encodes CDR1 MNHNY and CDR2 SVGAGI (reference sequence). The CDR3 extends over 17 amino acids. The trim removed 5 bases at V and 7 bases at J, leaving 16 bases unmatched. For the CDR3, the DNA is TGTGCCAGCAGTCCCTGGGGCACACAGGGGGATCACCAGCCCCAGCATTTT. Its translation: CASSPWGTQGDHQPQHF.